The TCR beta chain under discussion was sequenced for a study of blood T cells in healthy people across ages. For the study at large: Roughly one uniquely barcoded beta molecule per two T cells was captured. Regarding the study as a whole: Donors of long life had a larger count of naive CD4+ cells and greater diversity than aged donors.

This clonotype was found a few times. What it binds is not known. V shed 4 bases, J shed 3 bases, and the junction held 5 bases outside the gene matches. Germline CDR1 DFQATT, CDR2 SNEGSKA (reference sequence). The CDR3 runs 13 residues. Through a sample-barcoded 5' primer and a J-beta primer mix, a second PCR was run for about 7 to 12 cycles. TCRdb processed the 5' RACE reads anew with MiXCR; each CDR3 protein has one entry. The sample consists of over 1,500,000 distinct CDR3 sequences, around 40% of them appearing once. Specimen: blood. The receptor comes from a human donor in good health. The chain links TRBV20-1 to TRBJ1-1; 7 bases are shared with TRBD1. CDR3 sequence reads: CSATQGLYTEAFF. As DNA, the CDR3 is TGCAGTGCTACACAGGGGCTCTACACTGAAGCTTTCTTT.